The entry below describes one T cell receptor beta chain. This specimen belongs to a study of cytotoxic CD8 clonotypes in ibrutinib-treated CLL. About the study: The group held 11 relapsed/refractory and under 16 treatment-naive patients, with 17 to 18 IGHV unmutated.

Sequencing sought depths of 1 in 200,000 to 1 in 1 million T cells. The repertoire was sequenced with immunoSEQ multiplex PCR; TCRdb's copy has only in-frame clones and lacks some. This sample has 100,000 to 150,000 clones, with approximately 85% found just once. Germline CDR1 MDHEN, CDR2 SYDVKM. V gave up 2 bases and J gave up 0 bases; unmatched junction bases: 2. CDR3 length: 15 amino acids. The sequences come from PBMCs, collected after 24 months of ibrutinib treatment. The chain is built from TRBV28 and TRBJ2-7; 9 bases align to TRBD1. This TCR derives from a human donor with chronic lymphocytic leukemia. CDR3 nucleotides: TGTGCCAGCAGTTTAGAGGGACAGGGCTCCTACGAGCAGTACTTC. This sequence encodes CASSLEGQGSYEQYF.